Included here is one T cell receptor beta chain sequence, with context. This sample was taken from a study of blood T cell repertoires in COVID-19. Generated by immunoSEQ multiplex PCR, the TCRdb table keeps only in-frame clones and is missing some. In the table there are 200,000 or so clones, roughly 84% of which are singletons. Looked up from germline, CDR1 is MGHDK and CDR2 is SYGVNS. The V segment lost 8 bases and the J segment 0 bases; nucleotides outside the gene matches: 3. The CDR3 has 13 residues. The sequenced material came from peripheral blood. The V call is TRBV25-1, the J call TRBJ1-1; 7 nucleotides align to TRBD1. This receptor was taken from a person aged 65 to 85 with COVID-19, enrolled during active disease. This chain's CDR3 is CASVDRVNTEAFF. Here the CDR3 DNA reads TGTGCCAGCGTAGACAGGGTGAACACTGAAGCTTTCTTT.